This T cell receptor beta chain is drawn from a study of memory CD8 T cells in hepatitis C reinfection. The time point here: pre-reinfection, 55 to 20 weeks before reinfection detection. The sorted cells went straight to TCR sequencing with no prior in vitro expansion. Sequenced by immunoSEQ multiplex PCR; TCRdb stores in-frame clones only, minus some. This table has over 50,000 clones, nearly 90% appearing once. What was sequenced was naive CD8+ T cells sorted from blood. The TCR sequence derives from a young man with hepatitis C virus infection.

CDR3 residues: CASSPTGRVGNTEAFF. The DNA of the CDR3 is TGTGCCAGCAGCCCAACAGGGAGAGTCGGGAACACTGAAGCTTTCTTT. The rearrangement links TRBV11-2 to TRBJ1-1; a weak D match, TRBD1 (6 bases). Germline CDR1 and CDR2: SGHAT and FQNNGV. The CDR3 is 16 residues long. V was cut by 5 bases and J by 1 base, with 17 bases left in between.